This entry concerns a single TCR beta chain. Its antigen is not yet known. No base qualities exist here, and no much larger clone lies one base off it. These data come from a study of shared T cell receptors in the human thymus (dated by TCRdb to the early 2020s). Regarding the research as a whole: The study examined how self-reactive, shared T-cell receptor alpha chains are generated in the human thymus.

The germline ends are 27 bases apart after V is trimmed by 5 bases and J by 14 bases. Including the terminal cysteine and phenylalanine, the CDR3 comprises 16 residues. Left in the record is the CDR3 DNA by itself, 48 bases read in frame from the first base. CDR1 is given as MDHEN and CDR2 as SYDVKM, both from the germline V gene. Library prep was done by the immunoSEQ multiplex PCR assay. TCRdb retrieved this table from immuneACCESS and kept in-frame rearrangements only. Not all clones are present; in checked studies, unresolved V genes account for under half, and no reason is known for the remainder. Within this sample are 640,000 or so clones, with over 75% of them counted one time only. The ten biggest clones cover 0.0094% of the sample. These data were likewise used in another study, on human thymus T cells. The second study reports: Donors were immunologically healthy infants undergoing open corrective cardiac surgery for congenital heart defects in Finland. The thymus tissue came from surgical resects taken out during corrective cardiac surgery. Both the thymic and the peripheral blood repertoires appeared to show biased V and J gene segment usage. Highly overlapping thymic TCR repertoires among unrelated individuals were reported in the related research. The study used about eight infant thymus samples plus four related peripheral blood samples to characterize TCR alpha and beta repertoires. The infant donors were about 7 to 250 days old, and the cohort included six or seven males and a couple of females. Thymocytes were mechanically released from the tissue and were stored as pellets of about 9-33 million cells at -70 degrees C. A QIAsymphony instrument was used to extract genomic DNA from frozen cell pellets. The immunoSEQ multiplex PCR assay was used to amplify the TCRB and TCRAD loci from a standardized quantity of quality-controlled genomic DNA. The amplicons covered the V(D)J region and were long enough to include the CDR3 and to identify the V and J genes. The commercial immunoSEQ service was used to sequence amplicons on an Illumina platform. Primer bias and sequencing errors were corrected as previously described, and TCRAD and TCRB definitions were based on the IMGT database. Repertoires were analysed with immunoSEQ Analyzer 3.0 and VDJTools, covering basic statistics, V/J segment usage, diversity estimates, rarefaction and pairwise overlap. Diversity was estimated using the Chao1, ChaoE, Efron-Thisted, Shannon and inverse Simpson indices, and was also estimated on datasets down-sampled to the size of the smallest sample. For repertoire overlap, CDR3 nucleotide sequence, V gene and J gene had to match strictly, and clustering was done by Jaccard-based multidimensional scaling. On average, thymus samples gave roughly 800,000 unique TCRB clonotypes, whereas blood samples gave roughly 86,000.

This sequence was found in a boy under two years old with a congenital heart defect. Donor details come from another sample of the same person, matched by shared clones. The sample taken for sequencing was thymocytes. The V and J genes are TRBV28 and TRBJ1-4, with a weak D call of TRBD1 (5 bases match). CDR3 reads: CASSAPPVRGGPDLFF. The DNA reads TGTGCCAGCAGTGCCCCCCCGGTTAGGGGTGGCCCTGACCTGTTTTTT.